The present T cell receptor (beta chain) was sequenced within a study of OX40 agonist ivuxolimab in advanced cancers. At the level of the study: Prior therapy, whether anti-PD-1, anti-PD-L1 or anti-CTLA-4, was allowed, and roughly 40% had some. Three patients showed partial responses: one hepatocellular carcinoma and two cutaneous melanoma cases. Broader study findings: Patients who responded partially at 0.1-3.0 mg/kg showed clonal expansion ranking among the lowest.

Points on this clone: Its specificity is not known.

Sequenced by immunoSEQ multiplex PCR; TCRdb stores in-frame clones only, minus some. The sample has approximately 82,000 clones, about 89% seen once. Per the germline V gene, CDR1 is LNHDA and CDR2 is SQIVND (reference sequence). Trimming stripped 7 bases from V and 2 bases from J, with 18 bases between. This CDR3 is built from 16 residues. The sample consisted of CD4+ or CD8+ T cells sorted from blood, taken in a trial of the OX40 agonist ivuxolimab. This chain links TRBV19 with TRBJ1-5; D is perhaps TRBD1 (6 bases). The sequence was obtained from an adult with an advanced solid tumor such as melanoma, head and neck, liver or kidney cancer. The CDR3 protein is CASTDWGGLRNQPQHF. The CDR3 DNA is TGTGCCAGTACCGACTGGGGGGGCCTACGCAATCAGCCCCAGCATTTT.